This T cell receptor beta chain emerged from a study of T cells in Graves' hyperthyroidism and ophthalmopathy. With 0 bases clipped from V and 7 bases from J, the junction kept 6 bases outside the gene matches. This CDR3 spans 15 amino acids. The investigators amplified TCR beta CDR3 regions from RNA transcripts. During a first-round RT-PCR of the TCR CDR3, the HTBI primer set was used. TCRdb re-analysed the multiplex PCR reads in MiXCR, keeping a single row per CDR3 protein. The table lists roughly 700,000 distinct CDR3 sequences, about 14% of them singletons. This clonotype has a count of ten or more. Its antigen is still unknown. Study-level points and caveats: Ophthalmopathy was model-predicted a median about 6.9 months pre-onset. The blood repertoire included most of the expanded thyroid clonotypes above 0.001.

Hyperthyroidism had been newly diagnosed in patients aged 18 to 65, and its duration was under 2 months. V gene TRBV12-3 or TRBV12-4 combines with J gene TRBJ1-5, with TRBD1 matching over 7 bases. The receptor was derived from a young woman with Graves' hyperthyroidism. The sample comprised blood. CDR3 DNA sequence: TGTGCCAGCAGTTTAGCGTCGAGGGGGCAACAGCCCCAGCATTTT. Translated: CASSLASRGQQPQHF.